The clone carrying this TCR beta chain was detected once. The antigen remains undetermined. This entry is derived from a study of T cell responses to AZD1222 COVID-19 vaccine. The data were produced by immunoSEQ multiplex PCR, yet TCRdb's version contains in-frame clones alone and is incomplete. The data contain about 170,000 clones, roughly nine tenths of them singletons. General study findings and limits: All repertoire sampling was performed exclusively after the peak T cell response. Spike-specific TCRs gained breadth and depth after people received two AZD1222 doses.

The germline gives CDR1 MNHEY, CDR2 SVGAGI. Trimming took 5 bases from V and 11 from J; bases not matched to a gene: 12. The CDR3 runs 15 residues. The V gene is TRBV6-5, the J gene TRBJ1-6; 7 bases fit TRBD1. The sequenced sample was peripheral blood, obtained on day 0 of AZD1222 vaccination. The sequence derives from an adult in good health. The CDR3 protein is CASSQRGQGRAPLHF. CDR3 in DNA: TGTGCCAGCAGTCAGAGGGGGCAGGGGAGGGCACCCCTCCACTTT.